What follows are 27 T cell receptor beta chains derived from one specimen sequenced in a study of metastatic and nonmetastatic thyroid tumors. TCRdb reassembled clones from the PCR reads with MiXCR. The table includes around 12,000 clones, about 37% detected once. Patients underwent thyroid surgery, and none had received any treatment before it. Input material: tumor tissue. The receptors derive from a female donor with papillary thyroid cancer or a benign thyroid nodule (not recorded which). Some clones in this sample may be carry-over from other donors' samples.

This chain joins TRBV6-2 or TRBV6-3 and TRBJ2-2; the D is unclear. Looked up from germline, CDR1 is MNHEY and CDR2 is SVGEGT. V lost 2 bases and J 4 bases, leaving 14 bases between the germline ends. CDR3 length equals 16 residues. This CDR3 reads CASSYSFLVRTGELFF. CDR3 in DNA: TGTGCCAGCAGTTACAGTTTTTTAGTTCGCACCGGGGAGCTGTTTTTT.

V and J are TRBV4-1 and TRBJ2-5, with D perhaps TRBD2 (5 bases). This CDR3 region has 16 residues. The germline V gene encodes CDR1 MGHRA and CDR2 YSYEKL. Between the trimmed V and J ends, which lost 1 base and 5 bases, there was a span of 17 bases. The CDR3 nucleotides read TGCGCCAGCAGCCAAGGTATCCTGGGAGTCGGGGAGACCCAGTACTTC. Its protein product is CASSQGILGVGETQYF.

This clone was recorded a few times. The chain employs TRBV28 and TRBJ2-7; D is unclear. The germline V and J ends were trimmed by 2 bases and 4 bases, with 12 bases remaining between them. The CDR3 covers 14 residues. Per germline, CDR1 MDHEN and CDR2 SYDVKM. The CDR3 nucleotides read TGTGCCAGCAGTTTACAGCATACGGCTTACGAGCAGTACTTC. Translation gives CASSLQHTAYEQYF.

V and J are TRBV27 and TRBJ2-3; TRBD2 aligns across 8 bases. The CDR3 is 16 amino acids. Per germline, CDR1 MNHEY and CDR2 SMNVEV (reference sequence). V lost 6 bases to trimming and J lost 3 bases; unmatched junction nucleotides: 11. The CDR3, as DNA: TGTGCCAGCAGACCGACGGAAGCGGGAGAGACAGATACGCAGTATTTT. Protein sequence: CASRPTEAGETDTQYF.

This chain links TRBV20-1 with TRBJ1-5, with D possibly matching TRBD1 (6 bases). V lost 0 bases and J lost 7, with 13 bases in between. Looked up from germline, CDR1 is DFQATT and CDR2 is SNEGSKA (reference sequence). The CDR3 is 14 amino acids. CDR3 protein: CSARDPGAMQPQHF. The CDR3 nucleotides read TGCAGTGCTAGAGATCCGGGGGCAATGCAGCCCCAGCATTTT.

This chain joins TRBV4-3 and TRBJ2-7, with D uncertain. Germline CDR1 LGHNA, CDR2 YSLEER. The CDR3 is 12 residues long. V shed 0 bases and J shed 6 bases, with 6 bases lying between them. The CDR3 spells CASSQDNGEQYF. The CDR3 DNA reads TGCGCCAGCAGCCAAGACAATGGCGAGCAGTACTTC.

The CDR3, as DNA: TGTGCCAGCAGTTTAGGGAGGACTAGCGGGGTTGAGACCCAGTACTTC. It codes for CASSLGRTSGVETQYF. This sequence joins TRBV12-3 or TRBV12-4 and TRBJ2-5, with TRBD2 identical over 12 bases. The V segment lost 1 base and the J segment 5 bases; nucleotides outside the gene matches: 5. The CDR3 is made up of 16 amino acids.

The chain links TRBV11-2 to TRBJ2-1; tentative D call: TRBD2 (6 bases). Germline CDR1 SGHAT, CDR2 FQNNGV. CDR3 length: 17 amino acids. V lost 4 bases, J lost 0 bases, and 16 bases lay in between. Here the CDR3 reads CASSSQSGLHSYNEQFF. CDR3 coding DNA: TGTGCCAGCAGCTCTCAGTCGGGACTCCACTCCTACAATGAGCAGTTCTTC.

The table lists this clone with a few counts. The chain's CDR3 is CASSTAQVGTEAFF. Here the CDR3 DNA reads TGTGCCAGCAGTACCGCCCAGGTCGGCACTGAAGCTTTCTTT. V is TRBV2 and J is TRBJ1-1; D not certain. The length of the CDR3 is 14 residues. Germline CDR1 and CDR2: SNHLY and FYNNEI. Trimming removed 5 bases from V and 4 bases from J, with 14 bases in between.

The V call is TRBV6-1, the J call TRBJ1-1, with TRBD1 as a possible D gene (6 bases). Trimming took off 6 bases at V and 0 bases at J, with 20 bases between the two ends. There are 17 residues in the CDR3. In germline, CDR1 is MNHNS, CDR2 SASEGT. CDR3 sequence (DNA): TGTGCCAGCAGACTCGATCGGAGGGGGTACTTGAACACTGAAGCTTTCTTT. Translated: CASRLDRRGYLNTEAFF.

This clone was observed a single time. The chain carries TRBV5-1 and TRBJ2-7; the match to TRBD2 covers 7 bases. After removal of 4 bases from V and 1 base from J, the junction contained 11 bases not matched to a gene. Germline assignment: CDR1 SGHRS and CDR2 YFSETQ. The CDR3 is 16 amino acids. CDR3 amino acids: CASSPEQLARSYEQYF. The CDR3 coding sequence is TGCGCCAGCAGCCCCGAACAACTAGCGAGGTCCTACGAGCAGTACTTC. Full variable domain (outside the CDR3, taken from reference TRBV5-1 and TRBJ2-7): KAGVTQTPRYLIKTRGQQVTLSCSPISGHRSVSWYQQTPGQGLQFLFEYFSETQRNKGNFPGRFSGRQFSNSRSEMNVSTLELGDSALYLCASSPEQLARSYEQYFGPGTRLTVT.

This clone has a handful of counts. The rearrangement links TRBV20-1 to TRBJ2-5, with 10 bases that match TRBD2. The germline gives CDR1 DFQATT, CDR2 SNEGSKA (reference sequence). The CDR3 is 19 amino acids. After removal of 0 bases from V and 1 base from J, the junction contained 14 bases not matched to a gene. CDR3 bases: TGCAGTGCTAGAGATTGGTGGGGAGCGGGGGGGCAAGGCCAAGAGACCCAGTACTTC. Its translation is CSARDWWGAGGQGQETQYF.

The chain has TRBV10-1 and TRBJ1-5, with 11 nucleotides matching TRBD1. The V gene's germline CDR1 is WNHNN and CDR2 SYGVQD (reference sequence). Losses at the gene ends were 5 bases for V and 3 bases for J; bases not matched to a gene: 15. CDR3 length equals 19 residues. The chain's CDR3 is CASSRDRDRGAIINQPQHF. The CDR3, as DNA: TGCGCCAGCAGTCGCGACCGGGACAGGGGGGCGATAATCAATCAGCCCCAGCATTTT.

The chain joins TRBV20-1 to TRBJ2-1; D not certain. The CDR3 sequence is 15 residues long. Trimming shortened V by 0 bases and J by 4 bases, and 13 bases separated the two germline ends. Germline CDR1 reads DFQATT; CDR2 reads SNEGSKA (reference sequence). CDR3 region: CSARDLRNFYNEQFF. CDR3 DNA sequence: TGCAGTGCTAGAGATCTCCGGAACTTTTACAATGAGCAGTTCTTC.

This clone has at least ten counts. As DNA, the CDR3 is TGTGCCAGCAGCTCCGGAGTGGAGACCCAGTACTTC. Encoded protein: CASSSGVETQYF. The chain has TRBV5-4 and TRBJ2-5; D remains unclear. Between the trimmed V and J ends, which lost 3 bases and 5 bases, there was a span of 8 bases. Germline CDR1 and CDR2: SGHNT and YYREEE (reference sequence). This CDR3 has 12 residues.

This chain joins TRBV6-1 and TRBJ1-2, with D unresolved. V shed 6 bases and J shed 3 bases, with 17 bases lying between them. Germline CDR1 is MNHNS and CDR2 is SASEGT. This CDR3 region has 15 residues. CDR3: CASSSVGEMDYGYTF. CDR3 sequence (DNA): TGTGCCAGCAGCTCTGTCGGGGAAATGGACTATGGCTACACCTTC.

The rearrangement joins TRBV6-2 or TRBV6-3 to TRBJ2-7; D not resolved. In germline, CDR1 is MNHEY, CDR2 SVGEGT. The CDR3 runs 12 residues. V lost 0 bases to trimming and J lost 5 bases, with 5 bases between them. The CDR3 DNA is TGTGCCAGCAGTTACTCAATCGACGAGCAGTACTTC. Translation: CASSYSIDEQYF.

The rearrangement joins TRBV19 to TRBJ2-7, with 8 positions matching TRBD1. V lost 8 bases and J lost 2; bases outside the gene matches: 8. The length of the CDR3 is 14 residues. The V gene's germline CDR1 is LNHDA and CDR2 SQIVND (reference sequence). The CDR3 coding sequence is TGTGCCAGTGGGAGACAGGGGACCACCTACGAGCAGTACTTC. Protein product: CASGRQGTTYEQYF.

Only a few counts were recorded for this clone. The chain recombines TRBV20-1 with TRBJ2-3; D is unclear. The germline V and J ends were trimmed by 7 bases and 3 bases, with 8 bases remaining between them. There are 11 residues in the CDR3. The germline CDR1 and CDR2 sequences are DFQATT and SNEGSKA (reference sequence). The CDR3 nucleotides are TGCAGTGGTTATGAAACAGATACGCAGTATTTT. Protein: CSGYETDTQYF.

The CDR3 is CASSRTGSGNTIYF. The CDR3 nucleotides are TGCGCCAGCAGCCGAACAGGGTCAGGAAACACCATATATTTT. The genes are TRBV4-1 and TRBJ1-3, with a possible D match to TRBD1 (6 bases). The CDR3 contains 14 residues. Germline lookup yields CDR1 MGHRA and CDR2 YSYEKL. Trimming stripped 4 bases from V and 4 bases from J, with 11 bases between.

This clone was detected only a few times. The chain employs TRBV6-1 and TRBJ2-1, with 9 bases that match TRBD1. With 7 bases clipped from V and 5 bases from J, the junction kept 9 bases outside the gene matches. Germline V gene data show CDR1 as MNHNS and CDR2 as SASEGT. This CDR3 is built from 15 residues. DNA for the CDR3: TGTGCCAGCATCCGGGACAGGGCGGATAACAATGAGCAGTTCTTC. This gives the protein CASIRDRADNNEQFF.

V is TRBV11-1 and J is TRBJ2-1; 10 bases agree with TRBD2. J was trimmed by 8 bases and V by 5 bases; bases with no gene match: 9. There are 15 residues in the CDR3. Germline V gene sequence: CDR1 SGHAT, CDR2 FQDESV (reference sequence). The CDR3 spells CASSTQAGGPDEQFF. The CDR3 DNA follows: TGTGCCAGCAGCACCCAAGCGGGAGGGCCGGATGAGCAGTTCTTC.

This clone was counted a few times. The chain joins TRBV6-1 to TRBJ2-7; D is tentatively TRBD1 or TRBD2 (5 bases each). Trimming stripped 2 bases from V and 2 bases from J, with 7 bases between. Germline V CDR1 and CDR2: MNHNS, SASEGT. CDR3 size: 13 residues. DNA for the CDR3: TGTGCCAGCAGTGAAAGAGGGGCCTACGAGCAGTACTTC. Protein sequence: CASSERGAYEQYF.

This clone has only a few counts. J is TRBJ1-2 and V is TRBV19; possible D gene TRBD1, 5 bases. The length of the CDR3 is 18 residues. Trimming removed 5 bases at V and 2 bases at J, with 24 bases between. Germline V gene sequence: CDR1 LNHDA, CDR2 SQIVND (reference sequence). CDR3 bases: TGTGCCAGTAGTCATATGACACTTAGGGGACCTTCCAACTATGGCTACACCTTC. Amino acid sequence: CASSHMTLRGPSNYGYTF. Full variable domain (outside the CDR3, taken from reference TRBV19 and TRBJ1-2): DGGITQSPKYLFRKEGQNVTLSCEQNLNHDAMYWYRQDPGQGLRLIYYSQIVNDFQKGDIAEGYSVSREKKESFPLTVTSAQKNPTAFYLCASSHMTLRGPSNYGYTFGSGTRLTVV.

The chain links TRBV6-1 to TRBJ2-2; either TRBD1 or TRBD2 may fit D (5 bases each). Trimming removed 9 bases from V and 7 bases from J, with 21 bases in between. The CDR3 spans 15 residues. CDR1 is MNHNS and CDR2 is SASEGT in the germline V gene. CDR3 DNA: TGTGCCAGTACCCACGGGACGGTCCCCCACGGGGAGCTGTTTTTT. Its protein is CASTHGTVPHGELFF.

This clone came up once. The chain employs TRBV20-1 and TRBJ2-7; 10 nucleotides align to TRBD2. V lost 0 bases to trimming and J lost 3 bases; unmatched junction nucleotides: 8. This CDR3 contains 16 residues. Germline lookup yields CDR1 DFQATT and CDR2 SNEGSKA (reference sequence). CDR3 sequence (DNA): TGCAGTGCTAGAGATCATGCTAGCGGGAGCTACTACGAGCAGTACTTC. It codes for CSARDHASGSYYEQYF.

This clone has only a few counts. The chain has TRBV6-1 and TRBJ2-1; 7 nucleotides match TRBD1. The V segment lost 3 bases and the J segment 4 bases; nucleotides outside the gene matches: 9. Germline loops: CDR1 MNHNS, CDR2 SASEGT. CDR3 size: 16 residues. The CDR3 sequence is CASSDGATGVYNEQFF. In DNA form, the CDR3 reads TGTGCCAGCAGTGACGGGGCCACAGGGGTTTACAATGAGCAGTTCTTC.